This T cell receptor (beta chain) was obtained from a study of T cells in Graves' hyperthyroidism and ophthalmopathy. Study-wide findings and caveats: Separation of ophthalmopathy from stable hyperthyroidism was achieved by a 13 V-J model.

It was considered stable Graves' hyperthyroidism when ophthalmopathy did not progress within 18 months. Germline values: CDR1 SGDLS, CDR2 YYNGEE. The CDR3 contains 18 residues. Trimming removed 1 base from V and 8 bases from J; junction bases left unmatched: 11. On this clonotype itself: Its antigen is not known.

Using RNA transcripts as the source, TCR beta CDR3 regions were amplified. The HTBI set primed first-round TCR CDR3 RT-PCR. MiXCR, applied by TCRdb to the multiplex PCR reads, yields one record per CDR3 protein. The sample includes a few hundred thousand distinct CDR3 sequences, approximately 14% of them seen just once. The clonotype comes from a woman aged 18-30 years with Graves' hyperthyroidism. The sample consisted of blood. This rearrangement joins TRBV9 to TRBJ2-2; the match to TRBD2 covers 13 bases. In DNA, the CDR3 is TGTGCCAGCAGCGTATCCGGGACTAGCGGGGCCAGGGGTGGGGAGCTGTTTTTT. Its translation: CASSVSGTSGARGGELFF.